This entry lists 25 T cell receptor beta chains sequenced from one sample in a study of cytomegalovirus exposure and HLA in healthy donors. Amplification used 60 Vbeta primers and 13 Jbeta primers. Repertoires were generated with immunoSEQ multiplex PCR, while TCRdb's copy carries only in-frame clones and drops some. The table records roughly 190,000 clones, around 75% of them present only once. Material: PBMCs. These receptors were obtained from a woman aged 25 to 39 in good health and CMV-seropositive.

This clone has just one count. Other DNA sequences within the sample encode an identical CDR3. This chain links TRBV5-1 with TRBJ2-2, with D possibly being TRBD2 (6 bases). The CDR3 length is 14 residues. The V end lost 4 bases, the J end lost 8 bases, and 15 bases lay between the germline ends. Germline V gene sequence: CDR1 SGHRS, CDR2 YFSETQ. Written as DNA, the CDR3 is TGCGCCAGCAGCCTGGCCGGAGGGTATGGGGAGCTGTTTTTT. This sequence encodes CASSLAGGYGELFF.

CDR3 sequence: CASSLTLAGEKIDTQYF. In DNA form, the CDR3 reads TGCGCCAGCAGCTTGACGCTAGCGGGAGAAAAGATAGATACGCAGTATTTT. The chain is built from TRBV5-1 and TRBJ2-3, with 10 bases matching TRBD2. The germline V gene encodes CDR1 SGHRS and CDR2 YFSETQ. This CDR3 region has 17 residues. J was trimmed by 5 bases and V by 1 base; bases with no gene match: 10.

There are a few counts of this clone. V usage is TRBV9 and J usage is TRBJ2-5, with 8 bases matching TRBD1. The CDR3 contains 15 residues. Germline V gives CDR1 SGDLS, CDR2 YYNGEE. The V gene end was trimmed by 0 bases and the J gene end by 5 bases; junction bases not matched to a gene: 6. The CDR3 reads CASSVVGQAEETQYF. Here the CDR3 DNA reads TGTGCCAGCAGCGTAGTGGGACAGGCGGAGGAGACCCAGTACTTC.

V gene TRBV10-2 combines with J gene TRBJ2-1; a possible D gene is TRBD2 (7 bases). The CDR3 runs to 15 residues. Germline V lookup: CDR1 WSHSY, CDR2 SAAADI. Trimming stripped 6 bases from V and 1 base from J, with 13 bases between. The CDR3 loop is CASRRGGGSYNEQFF. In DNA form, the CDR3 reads TGCGCCAGCAGGCGAGGGGGAGGGTCCTACAATGAGCAGTTCTTC.

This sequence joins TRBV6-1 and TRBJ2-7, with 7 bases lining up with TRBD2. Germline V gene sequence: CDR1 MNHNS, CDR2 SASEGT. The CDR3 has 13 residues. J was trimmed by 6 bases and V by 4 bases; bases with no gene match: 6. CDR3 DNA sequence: TGTGCCAGCAGTGCCATGGCGGGAGTCGAGCAGTACTTC. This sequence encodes CASSAMAGVEQYF.

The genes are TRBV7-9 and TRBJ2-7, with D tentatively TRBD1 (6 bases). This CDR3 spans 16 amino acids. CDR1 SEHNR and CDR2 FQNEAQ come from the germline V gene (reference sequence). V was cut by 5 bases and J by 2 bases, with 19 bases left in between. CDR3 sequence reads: CASSVKTGQKTYEQYF. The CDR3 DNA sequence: TGTGCCAGCAGCGTAAAGACGGGACAAAAAACCTACGAGCAGTACTTC.

CDR3 in amino acids: CASREGGPGNTIYF. Here the CDR3 DNA reads TGTGCCAGCAGGGAGGGGGGGCCCGGAAACACCATATATTTT. The chain has TRBV11-2 and TRBJ1-3; D may be TRBD1 (6 bases). Trimming took 6 bases from V and 4 from J, leaving 13 bases between them. This CDR3 comprises 14 residues. Per germline, CDR1 SGHAT and CDR2 FQNNGV.

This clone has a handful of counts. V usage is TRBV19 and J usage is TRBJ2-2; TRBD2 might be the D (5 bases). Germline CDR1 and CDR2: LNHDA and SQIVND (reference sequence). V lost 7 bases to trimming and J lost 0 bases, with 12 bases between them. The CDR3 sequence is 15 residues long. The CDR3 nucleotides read TGTGCCAGTAAAGCTAGCTCCTCGAACACCGGGGAGCTGTTTTTT. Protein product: CASKASSSNTGELFF.

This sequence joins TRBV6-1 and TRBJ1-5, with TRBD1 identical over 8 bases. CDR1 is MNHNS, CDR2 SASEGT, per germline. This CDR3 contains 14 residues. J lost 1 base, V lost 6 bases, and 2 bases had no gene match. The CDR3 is CASRGQESNQPQHF. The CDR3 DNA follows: TGTGCCAGCAGGGGACAGGAAAGCAATCAGCCCCAGCATTTT.

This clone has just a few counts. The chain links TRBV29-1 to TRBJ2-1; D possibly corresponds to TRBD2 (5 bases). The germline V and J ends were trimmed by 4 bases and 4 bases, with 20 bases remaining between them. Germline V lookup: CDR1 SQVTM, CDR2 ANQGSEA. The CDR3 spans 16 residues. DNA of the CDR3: TGCAGCGTTGCCCCCCCGGGAAGGACGCCTTACAATGAGCAGTTCTTC. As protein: CSVAPPGRTPYNEQFF.

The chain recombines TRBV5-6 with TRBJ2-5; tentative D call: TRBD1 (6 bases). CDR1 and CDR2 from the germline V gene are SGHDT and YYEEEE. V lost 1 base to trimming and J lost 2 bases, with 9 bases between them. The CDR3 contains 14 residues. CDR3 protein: CASSLIGQQETQYF. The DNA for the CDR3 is TGTGCCAGCAGCTTGATCGGACAGCAAGAGACCCAGTACTTC. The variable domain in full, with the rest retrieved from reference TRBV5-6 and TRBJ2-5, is DAGVTQSPTHLIKTRGQQVTLRCSPKSGHDTVSWYQQALGQGPQFIFQYYEEEERQRGNFPDRFSGHQFPNYSSELNVNALLLGDSALYLCASSLIGQQETQYFGPGTRLLVL.

The CDR3 is CASSNRAGETQYF. Written as DNA, the CDR3 is TGTGCCAGTAGCAACAGGGCTGGAGAGACCCAGTACTTC. The chain links TRBV19 to TRBJ2-5, with D maybe TRBD1 (6 bases). CDR1 is LNHDA and CDR2 is SQIVND in the germline V gene (reference sequence). The CDR3 is 13 amino acids. Trimming shortened V by 6 bases and J by 4 bases, and 12 bases separated the two germline ends.

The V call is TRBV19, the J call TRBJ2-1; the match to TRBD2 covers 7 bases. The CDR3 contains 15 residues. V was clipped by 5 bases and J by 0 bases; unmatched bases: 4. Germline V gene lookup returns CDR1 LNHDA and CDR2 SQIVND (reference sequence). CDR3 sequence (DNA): TGTGCCAGTAGTGACAGCGGGAACTCCTACAATGAGCAGTTCTTC. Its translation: CASSDSGNSYNEQFF.

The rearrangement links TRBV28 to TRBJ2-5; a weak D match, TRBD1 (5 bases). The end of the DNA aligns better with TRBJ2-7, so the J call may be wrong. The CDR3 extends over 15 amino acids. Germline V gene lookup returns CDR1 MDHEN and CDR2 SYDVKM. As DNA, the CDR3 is TGTGCCAGCACGCCTCTGGGCAGGGCAACCTACGAGCAGTACTTC. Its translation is CASTPLGRATYEQYF.

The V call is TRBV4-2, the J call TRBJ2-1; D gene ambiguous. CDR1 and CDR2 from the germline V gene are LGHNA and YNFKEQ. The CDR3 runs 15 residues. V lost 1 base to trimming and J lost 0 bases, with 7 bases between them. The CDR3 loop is CASSQAGSSYNEQFF. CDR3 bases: TGTGCCAGCAGCCAAGCGGGTAGCTCCTACAATGAGCAGTTCTTC.

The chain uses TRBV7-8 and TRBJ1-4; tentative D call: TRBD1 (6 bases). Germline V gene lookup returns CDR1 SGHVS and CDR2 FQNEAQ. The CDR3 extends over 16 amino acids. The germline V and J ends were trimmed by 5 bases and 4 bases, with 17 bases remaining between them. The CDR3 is CASSVLGGENNEKLFF. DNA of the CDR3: TGTGCCAGCAGCGTTTTAGGGGGGGAGAATAATGAAAAACTGTTTTTT. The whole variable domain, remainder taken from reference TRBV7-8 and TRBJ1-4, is GAGVSQSPRYKVAKRGQDVALRCDPISGHVSLFWYQQALGQGPEFLTYFQNEAQLDKSGLPSDRFFAERPEGSVSTLKIQRTQQEDSAVYLCASSVLGGENNEKLFFGSGTQLSVL.

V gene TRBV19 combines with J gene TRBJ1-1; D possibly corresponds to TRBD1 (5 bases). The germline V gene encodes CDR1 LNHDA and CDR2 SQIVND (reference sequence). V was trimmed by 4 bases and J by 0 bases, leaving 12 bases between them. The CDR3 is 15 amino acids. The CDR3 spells CASSTATVMNTEAFF. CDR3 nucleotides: TGTGCCAGTAGTACCGCGACAGTTATGAACACTGAAGCTTTCTTT.

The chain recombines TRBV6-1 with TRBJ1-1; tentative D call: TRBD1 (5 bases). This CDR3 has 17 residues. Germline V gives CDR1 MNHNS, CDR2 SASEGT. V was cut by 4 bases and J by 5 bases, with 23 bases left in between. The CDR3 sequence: CASSGRGGLSTSTEAFF. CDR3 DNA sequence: TGTGCCAGCAGTGGGCGGGGGGGGTTATCCACGTCGACTGAAGCTTTCTTT.

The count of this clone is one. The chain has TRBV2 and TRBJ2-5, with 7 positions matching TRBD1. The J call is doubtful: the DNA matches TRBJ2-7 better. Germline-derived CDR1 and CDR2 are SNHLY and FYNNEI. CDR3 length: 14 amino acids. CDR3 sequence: CASSFRDSSYEQYF. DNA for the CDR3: TGTGCCAGCAGCTTCCGGGACAGCTCCTACGAGCAGTACTTC.

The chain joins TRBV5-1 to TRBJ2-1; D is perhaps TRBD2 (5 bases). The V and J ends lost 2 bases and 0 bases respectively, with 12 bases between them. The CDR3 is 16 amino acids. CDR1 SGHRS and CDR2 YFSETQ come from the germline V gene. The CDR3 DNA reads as TGCGCCAGCAGCTTCCCCCGGGGAAGCTCCTACAATGAGCAGTTCTTC. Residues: CASSFPRGSSYNEQFF. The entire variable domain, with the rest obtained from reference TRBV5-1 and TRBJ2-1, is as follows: KAGVTQTPRYLIKTRGQQVTLSCSPISGHRSVSWYQQTPGQGLQFLFEYFSETQRNKGNFPGRFSGRQFSNSRSEMNVSTLELGDSALYLCASSFPRGSSYNEQFFGPGTRLTVL.

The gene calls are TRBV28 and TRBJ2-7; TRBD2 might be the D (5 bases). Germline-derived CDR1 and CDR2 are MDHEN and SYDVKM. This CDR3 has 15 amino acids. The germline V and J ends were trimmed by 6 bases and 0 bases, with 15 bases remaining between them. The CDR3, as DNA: TGTGCCAGCAGCCCCGATGGGCGGGTCTCCTACGAGCAGTACTTC. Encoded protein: CASSPDGRVSYEQYF.

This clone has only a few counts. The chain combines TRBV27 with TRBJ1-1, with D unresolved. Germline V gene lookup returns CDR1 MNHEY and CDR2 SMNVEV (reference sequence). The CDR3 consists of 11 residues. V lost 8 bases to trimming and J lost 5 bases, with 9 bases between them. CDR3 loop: CASRGGTEAFF. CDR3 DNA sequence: TGTGCCAGCCGAGGTGGGACTGAAGCTTTCTTT.

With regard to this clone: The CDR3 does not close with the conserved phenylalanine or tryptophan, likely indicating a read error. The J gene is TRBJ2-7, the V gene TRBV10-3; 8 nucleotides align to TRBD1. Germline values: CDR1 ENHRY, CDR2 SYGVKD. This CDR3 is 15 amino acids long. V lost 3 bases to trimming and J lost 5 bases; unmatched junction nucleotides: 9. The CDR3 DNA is TGTGCCATCAGTGAAGGACAGGGTAAGCTGCACGAGCAGTACCTC. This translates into CAISEGQGKLHEQYL.

CDR3 nucleotides: TGCGCCAGCAGCCCGAGTGACGGACTAAACACTGAAGCTTTCTTT. This sequence encodes CASSPSDGLNTEAFF. This chain uses TRBV5-1 with TRBJ1-1; D uncertain. From germline, CDR1 is SGHRS and CDR2 YFSETQ. The germline V and J ends were trimmed by 4 bases and 2 bases, with 15 bases remaining between them. This CDR3 region has 15 residues.

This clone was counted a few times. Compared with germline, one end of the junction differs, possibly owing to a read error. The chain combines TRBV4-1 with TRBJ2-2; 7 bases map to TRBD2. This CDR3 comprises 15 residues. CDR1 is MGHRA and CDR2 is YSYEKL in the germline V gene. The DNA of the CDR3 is TGTGCCAGCAGCCAAGCGGTTTCGGGAGGCAGGGAGCTGTTTTTT. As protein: CASSQAVSGGRELFF.